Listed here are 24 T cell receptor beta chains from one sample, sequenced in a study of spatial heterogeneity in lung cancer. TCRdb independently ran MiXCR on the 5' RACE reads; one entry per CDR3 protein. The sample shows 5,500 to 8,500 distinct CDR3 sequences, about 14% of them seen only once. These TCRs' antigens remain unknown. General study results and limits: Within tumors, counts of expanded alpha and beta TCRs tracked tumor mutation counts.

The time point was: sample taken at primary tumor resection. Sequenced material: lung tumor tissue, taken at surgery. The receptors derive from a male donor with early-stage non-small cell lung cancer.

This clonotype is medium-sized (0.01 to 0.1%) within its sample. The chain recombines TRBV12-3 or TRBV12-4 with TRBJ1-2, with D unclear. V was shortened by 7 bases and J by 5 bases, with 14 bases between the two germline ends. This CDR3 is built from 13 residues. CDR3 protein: CASTQGLFYGYTF. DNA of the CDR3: TGTGCCAGCACCCAAGGACTCTTTTATGGCTACACCTTC.

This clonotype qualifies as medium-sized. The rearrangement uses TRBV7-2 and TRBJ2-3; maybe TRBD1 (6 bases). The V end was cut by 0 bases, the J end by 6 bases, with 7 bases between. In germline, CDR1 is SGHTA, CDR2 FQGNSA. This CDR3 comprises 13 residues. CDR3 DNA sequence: TGTGCCAGCAGCTTAGCCACAGGGGATACGCAGTATTTT. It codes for CASSLATGDTQYF.

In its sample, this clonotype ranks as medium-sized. The CDR3 protein is CASSYEQGIRGGELFF. The CDR3 DNA reads TGTGCCAGCAGTTACGAACAGGGGATCAGGGGCGGGGAGCTGTTTTTT. The chain joins TRBV6-5 to TRBJ2-2; 7 bases are a match to TRBD1. The ends lost 2 bases at V and 7 bases at J; junction bases unmatched: 10. The CDR3 spans 16 residues. Germline values: CDR1 MNHEY, CDR2 SVGAGI.

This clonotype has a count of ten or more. This CDR3 is CAISESYDRGHEQYV. As DNA, the CDR3 is TGTGCCATCAGTGAGTCGTATGACAGGGGGCACGAGCAGTACGTC. The V gene is TRBV10-3, the J gene TRBJ2-7, with TRBD1 identical over 10 bases. There are 15 residues in the CDR3. The J segment lost 5 bases and the V segment lost 0 bases, leaving 4 bases of the junction unmatched. The V gene's germline CDR1 is ENHRY and CDR2 SYGVKD.

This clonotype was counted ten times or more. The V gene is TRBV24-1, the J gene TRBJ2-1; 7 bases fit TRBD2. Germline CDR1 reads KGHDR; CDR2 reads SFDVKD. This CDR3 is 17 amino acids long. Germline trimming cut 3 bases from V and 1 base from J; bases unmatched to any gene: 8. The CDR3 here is CATSDGGRTSSYNEQFF. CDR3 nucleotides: TGTGCCACCAGTGATGGGGGACGGACTAGTTCCTACAATGAGCAGTTCTTC.

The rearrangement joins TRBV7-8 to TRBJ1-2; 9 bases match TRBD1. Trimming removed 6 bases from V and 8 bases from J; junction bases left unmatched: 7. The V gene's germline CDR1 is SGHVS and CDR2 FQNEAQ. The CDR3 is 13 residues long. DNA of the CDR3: TGTGCCAGCAGAACCGGGACAGGGAGGGGCTACACCTTC. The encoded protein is CASRTGTGRGYTF.

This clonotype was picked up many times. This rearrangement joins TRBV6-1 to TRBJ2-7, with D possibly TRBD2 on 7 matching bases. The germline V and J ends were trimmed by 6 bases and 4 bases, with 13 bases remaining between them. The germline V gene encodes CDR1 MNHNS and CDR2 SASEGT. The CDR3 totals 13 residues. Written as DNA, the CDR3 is TGTGCCAGCAGGGGAGGGGGGGGTTACGAGCAGTACGTC. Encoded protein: CASRGGGGYEQYV.

CDR3 sequence: CASSLRGPFNEQFF. The CDR3 nucleotides are TGCGCCAGCAGCCTTCGGGGACCGTTCAATGAGCAGTTCTTC. The chain uses TRBV4-3 and TRBJ2-1; perhaps D is TRBD1 or TRBD2 (5 bases each). Trimming stripped 4 bases from V and 6 bases from J, with 13 bases between. The germline gives CDR1 LGHNA, CDR2 YSLEER. The CDR3 consists of 14 residues.

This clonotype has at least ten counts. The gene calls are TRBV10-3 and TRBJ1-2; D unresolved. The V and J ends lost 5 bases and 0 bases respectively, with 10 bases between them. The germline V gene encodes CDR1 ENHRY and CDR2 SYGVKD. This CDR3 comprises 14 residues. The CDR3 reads CAISNPTTNYGYTF. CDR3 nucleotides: TGTGCCATCAGTAATCCGACTACTAACTATGGCTACACCTTC.

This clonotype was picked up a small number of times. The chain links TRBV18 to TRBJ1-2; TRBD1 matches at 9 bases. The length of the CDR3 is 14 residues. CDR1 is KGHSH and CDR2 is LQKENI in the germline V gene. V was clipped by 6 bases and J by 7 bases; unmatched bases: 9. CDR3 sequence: CASSPGTGRFGYTF. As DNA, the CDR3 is TGTGCCAGCTCGCCCGGGACAGGGCGGTTTGGCTACACCTTC.

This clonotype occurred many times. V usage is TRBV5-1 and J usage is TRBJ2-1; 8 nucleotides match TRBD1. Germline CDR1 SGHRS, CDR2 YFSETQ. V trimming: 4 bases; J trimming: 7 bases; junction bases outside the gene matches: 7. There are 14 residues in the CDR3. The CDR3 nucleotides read TGCGCCAGCAGCCCGGACAGGGTTCGGAATGAGCAGTTCTTC. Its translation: CASSPDRVRNEQFF.

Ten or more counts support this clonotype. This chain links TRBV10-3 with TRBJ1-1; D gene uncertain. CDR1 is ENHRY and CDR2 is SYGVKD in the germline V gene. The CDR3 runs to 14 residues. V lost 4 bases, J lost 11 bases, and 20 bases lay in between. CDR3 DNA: TGTGCCATCAGTGCGGATGGAGGGAGCAGGCGGGCTTTCTTT. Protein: CAISADGGSRRAFF.

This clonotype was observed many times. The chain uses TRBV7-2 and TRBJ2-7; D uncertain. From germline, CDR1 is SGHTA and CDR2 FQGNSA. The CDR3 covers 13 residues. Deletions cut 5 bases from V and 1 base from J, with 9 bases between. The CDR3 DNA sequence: TGTGCCAGCAGCCCGGTCCAGTCCTACGAGCAGTACTTC. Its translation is CASSPVQSYEQYF.

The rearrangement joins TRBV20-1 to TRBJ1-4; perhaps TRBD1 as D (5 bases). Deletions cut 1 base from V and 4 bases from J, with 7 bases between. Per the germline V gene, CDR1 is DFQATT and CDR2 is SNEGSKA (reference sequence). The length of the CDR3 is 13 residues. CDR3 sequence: CSARGQFNEKLFF. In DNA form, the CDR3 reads TGCAGTGCTAGAGGACAGTTTAATGAAAAACTGTTTTTT.

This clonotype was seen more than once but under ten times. The CDR3 spells CAINLGQQNTGELFF. The CDR3 nucleotides read TGTGCCATCAACCTGGGACAGCAGAACACCGGGGAGCTGTTTTTT. The chain uses TRBV10-3 and TRBJ2-2; 7 bases fit TRBD1. V shed 7 bases, J shed 1 base, and the junction held 6 bases outside the gene matches. The CDR3 loop spans 15 amino acids. CDR1 is ENHRY, CDR2 SYGVKD, per germline.

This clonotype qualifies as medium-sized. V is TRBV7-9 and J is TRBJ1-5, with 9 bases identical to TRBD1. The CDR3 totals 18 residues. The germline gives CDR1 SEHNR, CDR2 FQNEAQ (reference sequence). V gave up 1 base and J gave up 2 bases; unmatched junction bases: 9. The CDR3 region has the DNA TGTGCCAGCAGCTTAGGGAGCGGGACAGGGTGGCGCAATCAGCCCCAGCATTTT. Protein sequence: CASSLGSGTGWRNQPQHF.

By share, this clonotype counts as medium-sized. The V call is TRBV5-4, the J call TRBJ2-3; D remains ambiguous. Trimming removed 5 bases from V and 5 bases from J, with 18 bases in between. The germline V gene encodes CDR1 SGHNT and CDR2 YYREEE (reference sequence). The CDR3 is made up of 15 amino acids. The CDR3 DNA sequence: TGTGCCAGCAGTCTACCGGGCCTTGGAAGAGATACGCAGTATTTT. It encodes CASSLPGLGRDTQYF.

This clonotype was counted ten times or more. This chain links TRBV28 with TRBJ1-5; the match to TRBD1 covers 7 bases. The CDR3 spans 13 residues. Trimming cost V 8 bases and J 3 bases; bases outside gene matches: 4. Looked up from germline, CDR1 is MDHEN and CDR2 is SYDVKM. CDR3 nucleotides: TGTGCCAGCCTGACAGGGATCAATCAGCCCCAGCATTTT. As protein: CASLTGINQPQHF.

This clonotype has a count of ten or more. The chain's CDR3 is CASSGEGSRKGGYGYTF. CDR3 coding DNA: TGTGCCAGCAGTGGAGAGGGTTCAAGGAAAGGGGGCTATGGCTACACCTTC. This chain joins TRBV2 and TRBJ1-2, with D tentatively TRBD1 (6 bases). CDR3 length: 17 residues. Germline loops: CDR1 SNHLY, CDR2 FYNNEI. V lost 4 bases to trimming and J lost 4 bases, with 22 bases between them.

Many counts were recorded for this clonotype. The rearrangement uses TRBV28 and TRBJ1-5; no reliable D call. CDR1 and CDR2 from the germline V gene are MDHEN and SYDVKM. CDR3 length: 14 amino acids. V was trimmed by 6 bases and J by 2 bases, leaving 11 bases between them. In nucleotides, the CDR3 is TGTGCCAGCAGCCGCCTCAGCGGCAATCAGCCCCAGCATTTT. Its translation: CASSRLSGNQPQHF.

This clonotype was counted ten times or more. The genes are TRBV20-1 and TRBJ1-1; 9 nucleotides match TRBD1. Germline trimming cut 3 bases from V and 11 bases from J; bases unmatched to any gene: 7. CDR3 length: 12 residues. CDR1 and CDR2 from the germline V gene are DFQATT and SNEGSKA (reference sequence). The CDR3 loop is CSASHRDRAAFF. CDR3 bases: TGCAGTGCTAGTCATAGGGACAGGGCTGCTTTCTTT.

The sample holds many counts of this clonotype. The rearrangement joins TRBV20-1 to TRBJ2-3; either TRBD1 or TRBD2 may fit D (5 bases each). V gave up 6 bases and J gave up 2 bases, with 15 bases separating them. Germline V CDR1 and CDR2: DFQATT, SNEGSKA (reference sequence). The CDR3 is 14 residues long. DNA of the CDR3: TGCAGTGCCACAATTAGAGGGGCCACAGATACGCAGTATTTT. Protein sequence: CSATIRGATDTQYF.

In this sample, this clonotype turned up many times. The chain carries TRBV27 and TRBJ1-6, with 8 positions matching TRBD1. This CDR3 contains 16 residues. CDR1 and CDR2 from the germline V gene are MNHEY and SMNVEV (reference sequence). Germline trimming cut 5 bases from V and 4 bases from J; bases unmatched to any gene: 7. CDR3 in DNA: TGTGCCAGCAGTATCAGGGGGCATTCATATAATTCACCCCTCCACTTT. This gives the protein CASSIRGHSYNSPLHF.

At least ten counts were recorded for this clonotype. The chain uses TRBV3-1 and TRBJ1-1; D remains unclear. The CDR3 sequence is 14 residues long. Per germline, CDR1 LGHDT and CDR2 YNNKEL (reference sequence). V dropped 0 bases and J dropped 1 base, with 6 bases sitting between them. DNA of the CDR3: TGTGCCAGCAGCCAAGATCAAGGGAACACTGAAGCTTTCTTT. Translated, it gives CASSQDQGNTEAFF.